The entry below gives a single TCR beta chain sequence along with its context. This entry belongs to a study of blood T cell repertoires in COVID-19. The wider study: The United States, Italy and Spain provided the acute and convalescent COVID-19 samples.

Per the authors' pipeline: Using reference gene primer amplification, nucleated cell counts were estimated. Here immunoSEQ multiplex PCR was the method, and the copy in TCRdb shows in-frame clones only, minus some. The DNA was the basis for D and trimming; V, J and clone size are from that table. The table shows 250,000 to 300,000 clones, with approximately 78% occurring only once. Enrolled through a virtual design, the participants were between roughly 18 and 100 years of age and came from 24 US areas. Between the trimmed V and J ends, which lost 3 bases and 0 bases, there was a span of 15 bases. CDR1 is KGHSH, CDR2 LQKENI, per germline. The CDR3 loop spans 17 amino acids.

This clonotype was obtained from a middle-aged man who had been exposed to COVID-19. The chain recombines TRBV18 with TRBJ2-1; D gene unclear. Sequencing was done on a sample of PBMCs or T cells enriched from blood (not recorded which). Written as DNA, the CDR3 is TGTGCCAGCTCACCCCCGGTGGGTAGCCCCTCCTACAATGAGCAGTTCTTC. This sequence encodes CASSPPVGSPSYNEQFF.